The sequence of this T cell receptor (beta chain) was determined in a study of human T cells and chemical hapten exposure (dated by TCRdb to about 2021). Concerning the study at large: For sensitization, 2% DPC in acetone was applied to a 2 cm by 2 cm area of upper inner arm skin. Blood for TCR sequencing was provided by twenty-nine alopecia patients at one to four time points (pre-sensitization, 2, 6 and 24 weeks). Libraries were pooled for sequencing, and per-sample TCR yields varied mainly because of small differences in library volumes within the pool. For every blood RNA sample, sequencing covered both the TCR alpha and TCR beta chains. Patient blood was sampled pre-sensitization (week 0) and at 2, 6 and about 24 weeks after DPC sensitization. Alopecia areata with under or over 50% scalp involvement, alopecia totalis and alopecia universalis were represented in the patient cohort, which was mostly female. Patients additionally received weekly therapeutic DPC doses to the scalp throughout the roughly 26-week study period. Patch tests used Finn chambers with 0.01% DPC on the upper back, scored after 6 days by International Contact Dermatitis Research Group standards. The study tracked peripheral blood TCR repertoire changes in vivo during primary and secondary sensitization to the hapten diphenylcyclopropenone (DPC) in alopecia patients. Points the paper makes about the study in general: Because every patient had alopecia, a presumed autoimmune disease, the patients' immune response might differ from that of healthy individuals. Compared with pre-sensitization or healthy control sets, expanded TCRs formed significantly more large CDR3 similarity clusters, which is consistent with antigen-driven responses. After repeated subsampling, the strength of the expansion versus patch-test correlation and the threshold at which it became significant changed. The number of PT1 expanded TCRs positively correlated with patch test score, significant at thresholds 8, 16 and 32 but not 4. The number of TCRs above 1 in 1000 frequency did not change with DPC sensitization; there was no evidence of global repertoire structure alterations.

To note about this clonotype: Its antigen target is currently unknown. One base away there is no much larger clone; base qualities are not given.

The meaning of the sample's time point label: patch test 1, 2 weeks after DPC sensitization. This specimen's treatment or condition label, interpreted: therapeutic diphenylcyclopropenone sensitization with weekly scalp DPC. Total RNA was extracted from unfractionated whole blood collected in Tempus Blood RNA tubes. At every patch-test visit, the blood draw took place before the patch test was put on. Eligible patients were aged 18 to 70, diagnosed with alopecia, deemed suitable for DPC therapy, and excluded if pregnant. The library was produced with RACE. For sequencing, a NextSeq 500 was employed. During library preparation, unique molecular identifiers were attached to individual cDNA molecules so that TCRs could be counted quantitatively and reproducibly. In the paper's pipeline: The median number of TCRs per sample was some 100,000, ranging from about 20,000 to 700,000. V, J and CDR3 annotation of the TCR reads was performed with the Decombinator software suite. To make PS versus PT1 abundance plots, every sample was subsampled to the same number of TCRs (28,000). TCRs were defined as expanded if absent before sensitization and observed at least eight times at the 2-week time point. The public reads were run again by TCRdb, first through fastp at Q25 and then through MiXCR, and only productive beta chains were kept. Duplicate CDR3 protein sequences are folded into a single record with the most common DNA and genes. The V and J calls were not made by the authors but by TCRdb's processing. Here the sample has some 43,000 distinct CDR3 sequences; over 3.5% occur a single time. The ten largest make up about 26% of the sample.

The sequence was collected from a man aged 50-59 years with alopecia areata. Some clones in this sample may be carry-over from other donors' samples. Sequences were derived from whole blood, sampled in connection with sensitization to the hapten diphenylcyclopropenone (DPC).

At the DNA level, the sequence is TGCGCCAGCAGCTTGGATGGCACCCACTCTGGGGCCAACGTCCTGACTTTC. Its protein product is CASSLDGTHSGANVLTF. In this chain, TRBV5-1 is recombined with TRBJ2-6; the D gene identity is not certain. Including cysteine and phenylalanine, the CDR3 has 17 amino acids. Left in the record is the CDR3 DNA by itself, 51 bases read in frame from the first base. At the junction V is shortened by 0 bases and J by 0 bases, with 10 bases in between. Based on the germline V gene, the CDR1 and CDR2 sequences are SGHRS and YFSETQ.